This T cell receptor (beta chain) came from a study of regulatory T cells in long-lasting Graves disease. Study results and limitations: Relative to newly diagnosed Graves' patients, persistent ones had lower TCR diversity.

Time point in this sample: newly diagnosed GD, antithyroid drugs for less than 3 months. The TCR library was made from RNA extracted from PBMCs. The sample holds many counts of this clonotype. Its antigen is as yet unknown. Combining iRepertoire HTBI primers with Arm-PCR of CDR3 regions, the authors built TCR beta libraries. In TCRdb, the multiplex PCR reads were re-called with MiXCR into one record per CDR3 protein. The sample consists of around 250,000 distinct CDR3 sequences, roughly a fifth of them appearing once. The CDR3 extends over 15 amino acids. CDR1 is MNHEY, CDR2 SVGAGI, per germline. J was trimmed by 2 bases and V by 2 bases; bases with no gene match: 5.

The chain couples TRBV6-5 to TRBJ2-7, with 8 bases fitting TRBD1. This specimen was peripheral blood mononuclear cells (PBMCs), taken at new diagnosis, from a patient treated with antithyroid drugs. The sequence was obtained from a female donor with Graves disease. CDR3: CASSYRDRRTYEQYF. The CDR3 DNA is TGTGCCAGCAGTTACCGGGACAGGCGGACCTACGAGCAGTACTTC.